This is a list of T cell receptor beta chains from one sample in a study of blood T cell repertoires in COVID-19. Measured with immunoSEQ multiplex PCR; TCRdb has only the in-frame clones, and not every one. The data contain under 450,000 clones, approximately 90% of them singletons. The sequenced sample was PBMCs or T cells enriched from blood (not recorded which). The receptors originated from a middle-aged woman who had been exposed to COVID-19. Both conserved end residues are part of each CDR3. The D gene is left open where the match is weak. Not every row has a clone size; where given, it reads once, few, many or a size class.

j_call v_call clone_size d_call cdr3_aa cdr3_nt
TRBJ1-2 TRBV7-9 NA TRBD1 CASSPGGDRENYGYTF TGTGCCAGCAGCCCCGGAGGGGACAGGGAGAACTATGGCTACACCTTC
TRBJ2-3 TRBV12-5 NA TRBD2 CASGLGELAGSDTQYF TGTGCTAGTGGTTTGGGAGAACTAGCGGGATCAGATACGCAGTATTTT
TRBJ1-2 TRBV29-1 NA TRBD1 CSVGTGEHGYTF TGCAGCGTAGGGACAGGGGAGCACGGCTACACCTTC
TRBJ2-3 TRBV6-5 NA NA CASTVGLSTDTQYF TGTGCCAGCACGGTCGGTCTTAGCACAGATACGCAGTATTTT
TRBJ1-1 TRBV7-8 NA NA CASSRKRQIDTEAFF TGTGCCAGCAGTCGGAAACGACAAATCGACACTGAAGCTTTCTTT
TRBJ2-7 TRBV5-1 NA TRBD2 CASSRTSGGLEQYF TGCGCCAGCAGCAGGACTAGCGGGGGGCTCGAGCAGTACTTC
TRBJ2-5 TRBV5-6 NA NA CASSLVQSETQYF TGTGCCAGCAGCTTGGTGCAGTCCGAGACCCAGTACTTC
TRBJ2-1 TRBV27 NA TRBD1 CASSSPGQGRYNEQFF TGTGCCAGCAGTTCACCGGGACAGGGTCGGTACAATGAGCAGTTCTTC
TRBJ1-6 TRBV5-1 NA NA CASSLEMSSYNSPLHF TGCGCCAGCAGCTTGGAAATGAGCTCCTATAATTCACCCCTCCACTTT
TRBJ2-3 TRBV7-2 NA NA CASSLAGHKTDTQYF TGTGCCAGCAGCTTAGCGGGACATAAGACAGATACGCAGTATTTT
TRBJ2-5 TRBV2 NA TRBD2 CATSWTSGVVTQYF TGTGCCACCTCCTGGACTAGCGGGGTAGTGACCCAGTACTTC
TRBJ1-6 TRBV7-3 few NA CASRSENSPLHF TGTGCCAGCAGATCGGAGAATTCACCCCTCCACTTT
TRBJ1-5 TRBV10-3 NA NA CAISEGGGRNQPQHF TGTGCCATCAGTGAAGGGGGTGGACGCAATCAGCCCCAGCATTTT
TRBJ1-6 TRBV18 NA NA CASSGDSTNSPLHF TGTGCCAGCTCAGGGGACTCCACTAATTCACCCCTCCACTTT
TRBJ1-5 TRBV30 few NA CAWGGDYNQPQHF TGTGCCTGGGGGGGAGACTACAATCAGCCCCAGCATTTT
TRBJ2-2 TRBV12-1 NA NA CASSFRTGTNTGELFF TGTGCCAGCAGCTTCCGGACAGGGACGAACACCGGGGAGCTGTTTTTT
TRBJ1-1 TRBV20-1 NA TRBD1 CSASKGQGATEAFF TGCAGTGCTAGTAAGGGGCAGGGGGCAACTGAAGCTTTCTTT
TRBJ2-1 TRBV2 NA TRBD2 CASSLADSYNEQFF TGTGCCAGCAGTCTAGCGGACTCCTACAATGAGCAGTTCTTC
TRBJ2-3 TRBV5-5 NA NA CASRGQGSTDTQYF TGTGCCAGCAGGGGGCAGGGTAGCACAGATACGCAGTATTTT
TRBJ2-7 TRBV18 NA NA CASSPVERRVAHEQYF TGTGCCAGCTCACCAGTAGAACGGCGGGTAGCCCACGAGCAGTACTTC
TRBJ1-3 TRBV6-5 NA NA CASSRTVSGNTIYF TGTGCCAGCAGCAGGACAGTCTCTGGAAACACCATATATTTT
TRBJ1-2 TRBV27 NA NA CASSPYTGIQPYGYTF TGTGCCAGCAGTCCCTACACAGGTATCCAGCCCTATGGCTACACCTTC